This T cell receptor (beta chain) was recovered during a study of T-cell reconstitution after alpha-beta-depleted transplantation in children. Study outcomes and limitations: Surviving recipient T cells and thymic progenitors produced the high day-60 TCRbeta diversity seen in some patients. Reportedly, roughly two months post-transplant, alpha-beta T cells arose from several hundred expanded graft clones. Newly produced T cells mostly provided counts and TCRbeta diversity after one year, as hyperexpanded clones declined.

Trimming cost V 2 bases and J 4 bases, with 11 bases left between them. The germline V gene has CDR1 MNHEY and CDR2 SVGAGI. The CDR3 is made up of 15 amino acids. Preparing the TCRbeta library involved the use of unique molecular identifiers. TCRdb called the PCR reads again in MiXCR, with one record for every CDR3 protein. The data hold fewer than 700,000 distinct CDR3 sequences, with roughly 23% observed a single time. This clonotype was observed a few times. Its antigen is unknown. The source material was PBMCs, mostly from graft donor cells, sampled 360 days after TCRalphabeta/CD19-depleted stem cell transplant. The clonotype originates from a boy younger than two who had a stem cell transplant for acute myeloid leukemia, so the T cells may come from the graft donor. This rearrangement joins TRBV6-5 to TRBJ1-4, with D maybe TRBD1 (5 bases). The CDR3 reads CASSYGKGLNEKLFF. The CDR3 DNA follows: TGTGCCAGCAGTTACGGAAAGGGGCTTAATGAAAAACTGTTTTTT.